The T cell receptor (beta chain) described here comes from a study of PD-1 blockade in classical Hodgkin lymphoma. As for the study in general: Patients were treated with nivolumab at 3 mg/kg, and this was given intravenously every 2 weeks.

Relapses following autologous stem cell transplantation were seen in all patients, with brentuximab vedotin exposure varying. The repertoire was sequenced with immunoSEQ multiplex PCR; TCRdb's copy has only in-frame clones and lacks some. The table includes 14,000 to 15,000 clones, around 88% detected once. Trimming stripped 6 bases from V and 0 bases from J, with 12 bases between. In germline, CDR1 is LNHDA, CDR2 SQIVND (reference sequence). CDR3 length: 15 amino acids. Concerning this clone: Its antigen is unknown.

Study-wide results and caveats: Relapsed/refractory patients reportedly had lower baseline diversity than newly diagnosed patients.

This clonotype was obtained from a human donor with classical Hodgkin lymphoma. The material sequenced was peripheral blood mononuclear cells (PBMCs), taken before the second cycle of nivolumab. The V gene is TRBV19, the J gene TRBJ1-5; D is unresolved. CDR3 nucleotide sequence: TGTGCCAGTAGCCCTTGGTTCGGTAGCAATCAGCCCCAGCATTTT. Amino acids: CASSPWFGSNQPQHF.